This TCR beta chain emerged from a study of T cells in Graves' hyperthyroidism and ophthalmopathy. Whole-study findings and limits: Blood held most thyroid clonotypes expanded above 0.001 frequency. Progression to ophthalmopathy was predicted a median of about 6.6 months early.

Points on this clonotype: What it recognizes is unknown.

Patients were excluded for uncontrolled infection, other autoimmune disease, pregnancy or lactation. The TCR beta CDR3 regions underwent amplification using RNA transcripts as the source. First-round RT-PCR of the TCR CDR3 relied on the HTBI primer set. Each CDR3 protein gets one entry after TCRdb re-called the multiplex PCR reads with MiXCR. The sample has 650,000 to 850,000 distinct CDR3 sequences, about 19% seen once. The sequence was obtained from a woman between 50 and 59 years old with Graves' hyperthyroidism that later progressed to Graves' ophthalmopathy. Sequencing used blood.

The CDR3 here is CASRVLAGSSTDTQYF. The CDR3 bases are TGTGCCAGCAGGGTATTAGCGGGGTCCAGCACAGATACGCAGTATTTT. V is TRBV6-1 and J is TRBJ2-3, with 8 bases that match TRBD2. In germline, CDR1 is MNHNS, CDR2 SASEGT. CDR3 length: 16 residues. Unmatched junction bases numbered 8, after V lost 6 bases and J lost 0 bases.